What follows are 4 T cell receptor beta chains derived from one specimen sequenced in a study of cytomegalovirus exposure and HLA in healthy donors (dated by TCRdb to the late 2010s). Libraries were constructed by the immunoSEQ multiplex PCR assay. What TCRdb holds here is the immuneACCESS table cut down to in-frame rearrangements. Part of the clones is not present; checked against another copy, under half of the missing clones reflect an unresolved V gene, and the others are unexplained. This sample is represented by a few hundred thousand clones; roughly 89% of them were singletons. The ten most abundant clones make up roughly 0.8% of the sample. The sample consisted of PBMCs. The receptors shown here come from a woman under 30 in good health and CMV-seronegative.

The CDR3 loop reads CASSVVIAGNTEAFF. The CDR3 nucleotides are TGTGCCAGCAGCGTAGTGATCGCGGGGAACACTGAAGCTTTCTTT. The chain carries TRBV9 and TRBJ1-1; D unresolved. Trimming left V 0 bases short and J 1 base short, with 10 bases between. CDR1 and CDR2 from the germline V gene are SGDLS and YYNGEE. This CDR3 has 15 residues.

The chain employs TRBV5-1 and TRBJ2-7, with 7 bases fitting TRBD2. The V gene end was trimmed by 1 base and the J gene end by 0 bases; junction bases not matched to a gene: 1. CDR3 length: 14 residues. Germline-derived CDR1 and CDR2 are SGHRS and YFSETQ. The CDR3 is CASSLSGDSYEQYF. As DNA, the CDR3 is TGCGCCAGCAGCTTGAGCGGGGACTCCTACGAGCAGTACTTC.

This rearrangement joins TRBV28 to TRBJ1-2; 9 bases are a match to TRBD1. CDR1 MDHEN and CDR2 SYDVKM come from the germline V gene. V was pared by 3 bases and J by 8 bases, with 10 bases of the junction left unmatched. The CDR3 extends over 15 amino acids. CDR3 nucleotides: TGTGCCAGCAGTTTGGAGGCGACAGGGGGTCGGGGCTACACCTTC. Protein: CASSLEATGGRGYTF.

The DNA for the CDR3 is TGTGCCAGCATCGACAGGGGGAATGAAAAACTGTTTTTT. This encodes CASIDRGNEKLFF. This chain links TRBV6-6 with TRBJ1-4; the match to TRBD1 covers 9 bases. The CDR3 has 13 residues. V lost 7 bases, J lost 5 bases, and 2 bases stayed unmatched. The germline CDR1 and CDR2 sequences are MNHNY and SVGAGI (reference sequence).